The 9 T cell receptor beta chains below were found in one sample sequenced in a study of immune characterization of retroperitoneal liposarcoma. MiXCR, run by TCRdb on the PCR reads, gives a single entry per CDR3 protein. The data contain over 15,000 distinct CDR3 sequences, about 35% of them seen just once; the ten biggest clones take up 7.4%. Sequences were obtained from blood. The receptors derive from a male donor with retroperitoneal liposarcoma.

This clonotype was detected once. A junction boundary mismatches the germline segment, possibly from a read error. The chain links TRBV6-6 to TRBJ2-4; D uncertain. This CDR3 spans 15 amino acids. Germline CDR1 MNHNY, CDR2 SVGAGI (reference sequence). In DNA, the CDR3 is TGTGCCAGCAGTGACGTACCGTTTGGCCTCTACGAGCATTTCTTC. The encoded protein is CASSDVPFGLYEHFF.

The chain employs TRBV6-6 and TRBJ2-2; TRBD2 is a possible D gene (6 bases). Germline V lookup: CDR1 MNHNY, CDR2 SVGAGI (reference sequence). The CDR3 covers 15 residues. The V and J ends lost 5 bases and 5 bases respectively, with 15 bases between them. Here the CDR3 reads CASSTPGGRTGELFF. The CDR3 DNA is TGTGCCAGCAGTACCCCCGGGGGAAGAACCGGGGAGCTGTTTTTT.

The V call is TRBV7-2, the J call TRBJ1-4, with D perhaps TRBD1 (5 bases). The V end lost 4 bases, the J end lost 3 bases, and 12 bases lay between the germline ends. The germline V gene has CDR1 SGHTA and CDR2 FQGNSA. There are 15 residues in the CDR3. The CDR3: CASSSVRGANEKLFF. CDR3 in DNA: TGTGCCAGCAGCTCCGTGCGGGGGGCTAATGAAAAACTGTTTTTT. Combining the CDR3 with reference TRBV7-2 and TRBJ1-4 gives the whole variable domain GAGVSQSPSNKVTEKGKDVELRCDPISGHTALYWYRQSLGQGLEFLIYFQGNSAPDKSGLPSDRFSAERTGGSVSTLTIQRTQQEDSAVYLCASSSVRGANEKLFFGSGTQLSVL.

V is TRBV11-2 and J is TRBJ2-7; 7 nucleotides align to TRBD2. This CDR3 has 13 residues. V lost 1 base to trimming and J lost 6 bases; unmatched junction nucleotides: 3. Germline CDR1 SGHAT, CDR2 FQNNGV. CDR3 nucleotide sequence: TGTGCCAGCAGCTTAGGACTAGCTGGCGAGCAGTACTTC. This codes for CASSLGLAGEQYF.

This clonotype came up a few times. This chain uses TRBV7-2 with TRBJ1-5; no firm D call. The CDR3 sequence is 15 residues long. Trimming cost V 6 bases and J 1 base, with 13 bases left between them. Germline V gene sequence: CDR1 SGHTA, CDR2 FQGNSA. CDR3 residues: CASRAKSSSNQPQHF. The CDR3 region has the DNA TGTGCCAGCAGGGCTAAATCATCCAGCAATCAGCCCCAGCATTTT.

In this sample, this clonotype turned up many times. V is TRBV7-3 and J is TRBJ2-1, with a weak D call TRBD2 (5 bases). Germline V gene data show CDR1 as SGHTA and CDR2 as FQGTGA. V dropped 5 bases and J dropped 6 bases, with 20 bases sitting between them. This CDR3 comprises 16 residues. Here the CDR3 reads CASSPEVARAPNEQFF. The CDR3 bases are TGTGCCAGCAGCCCGGAGGTGGCTAGAGCTCCCAATGAGCAGTTCTTC. The complete variable domain, with remaining parts taken from reference TRBV7-3 and TRBJ2-1, reads GAGVSQTPSNKVTEKGKYVELRCDPISGHTALYWYRQSLGQGPEFLIYFQGTGAADDSGLPNDRFFAVRPEGSVSTLKIQRTERGDSAVYLCASSPEVARAPNEQFFGPGTRLTVL.

The V call is TRBV6-1, the J call TRBJ2-3; 10 positions agree with TRBD2. The CDR3 extends over 16 amino acids. V lost 6 bases to trimming and J lost 9 bases; unmatched junction nucleotides: 15. Germline loops: CDR1 MNHNS, CDR2 SASEGT. CDR3 sequence: CASRDLKREGLRTQYF. For the CDR3, the DNA is TGTGCCAGCAGGGACCTTAAGCGGGAGGGCCTAAGGACGCAGTATTTT.

This clonotype occurred many times. The chain employs TRBV27 and TRBJ2-3; a weak D match, TRBD2 (6 bases). The CDR3 is 16 residues long. V was clipped by 2 bases and J by 0 bases, with 12 bases between them. The germline CDR1 and CDR2 sequences are MNHEY and SMNVEV (reference sequence). CDR3 sequence reads: CASSLDLAGSTDTQYF. The CDR3 DNA reads TGTGCCAGCAGTTTAGACCTCGCGGGGAGCACAGATACGCAGTATTTT.

This clonotype has just one count. The J gene is TRBJ1-1, the V gene TRBV4-3, with no clear D. CDR1 is LGHNA, CDR2 YSLEER, per germline. V dropped 0 bases and J dropped 11 bases, with 13 bases sitting between them. This CDR3 is built from 13 residues. CDR3 sequence (DNA): TGCGCCAGCAGCCAAGAGCTGGTCGGTGAGGCTTTCTTT. As protein: CASSQELVGEAFF.